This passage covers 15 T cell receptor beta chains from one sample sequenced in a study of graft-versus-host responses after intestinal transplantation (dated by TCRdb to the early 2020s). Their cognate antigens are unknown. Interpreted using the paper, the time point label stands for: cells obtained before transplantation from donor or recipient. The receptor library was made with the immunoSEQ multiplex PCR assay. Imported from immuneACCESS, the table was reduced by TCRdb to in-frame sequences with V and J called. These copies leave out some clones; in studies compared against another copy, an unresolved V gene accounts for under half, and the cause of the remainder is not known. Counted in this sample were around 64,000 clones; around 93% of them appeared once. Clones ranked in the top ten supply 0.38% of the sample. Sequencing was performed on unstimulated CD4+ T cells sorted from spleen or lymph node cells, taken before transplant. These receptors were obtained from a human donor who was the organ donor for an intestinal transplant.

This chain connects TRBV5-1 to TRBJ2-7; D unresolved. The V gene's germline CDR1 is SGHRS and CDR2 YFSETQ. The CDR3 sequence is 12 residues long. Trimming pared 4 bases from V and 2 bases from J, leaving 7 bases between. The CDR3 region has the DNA TGCGCCAGCAGCGTAAACACCTACGAGCAGTACTTC. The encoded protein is CASSVNTYEQYF.

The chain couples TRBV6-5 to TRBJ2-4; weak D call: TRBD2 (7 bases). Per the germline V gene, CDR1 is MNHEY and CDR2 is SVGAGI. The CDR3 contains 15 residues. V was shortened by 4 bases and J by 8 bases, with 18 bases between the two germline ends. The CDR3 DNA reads TGTGCCAGCAGTTTTCAGTACGGGGGGCCGGACATTCAGTACTTC. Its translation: CASSFQYGGPDIQYF.

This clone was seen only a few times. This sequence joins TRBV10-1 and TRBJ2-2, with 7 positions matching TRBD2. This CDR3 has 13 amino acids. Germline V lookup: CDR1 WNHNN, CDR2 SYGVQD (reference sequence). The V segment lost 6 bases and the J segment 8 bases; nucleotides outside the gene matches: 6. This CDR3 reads CASSGRGGGELFF. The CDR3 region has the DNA TGCGCCAGCAGCGGGCGGGGAGGGGGGGAGCTGTTTTTT.

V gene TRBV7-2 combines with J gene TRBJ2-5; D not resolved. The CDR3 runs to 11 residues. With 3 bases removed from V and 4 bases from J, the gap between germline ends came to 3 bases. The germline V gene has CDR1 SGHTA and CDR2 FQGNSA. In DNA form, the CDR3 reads TGTGCCAGCAGCTTTTCAGAGACCCAGTACTTC. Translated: CASSFSETQYF. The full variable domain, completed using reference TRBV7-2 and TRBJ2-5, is GAGVSQSPSNKVTEKGKDVELRCDPISGHTALYWYRQSLGQGLEFLIYFQGNSAPDKSGLPSDRFSAERTGGSVSTLTIQRTQQEDSAVYLCASSFSETQYFGPGTRLLVL.

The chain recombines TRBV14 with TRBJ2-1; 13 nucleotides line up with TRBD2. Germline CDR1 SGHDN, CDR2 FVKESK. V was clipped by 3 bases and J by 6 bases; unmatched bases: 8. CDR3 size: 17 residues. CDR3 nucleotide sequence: TGTGCCAGCAGCCACCGACGACTAGCGGGGGGATTCAATGAGCAGTTCTTC. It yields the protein CASSHRRLAGGFNEQFF.

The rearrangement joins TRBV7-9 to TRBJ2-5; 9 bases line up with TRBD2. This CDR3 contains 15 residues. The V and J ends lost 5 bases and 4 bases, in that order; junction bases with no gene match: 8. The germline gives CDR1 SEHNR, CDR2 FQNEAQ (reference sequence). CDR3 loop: CASSIRGGAGETQYF. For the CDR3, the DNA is TGTGCCAGCAGCATTCGCGGGGGGGCGGGAGAGACCCAGTACTTC.

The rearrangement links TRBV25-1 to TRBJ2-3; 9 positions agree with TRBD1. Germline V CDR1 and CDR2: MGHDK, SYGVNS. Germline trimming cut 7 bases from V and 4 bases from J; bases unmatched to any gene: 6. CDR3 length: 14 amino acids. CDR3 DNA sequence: TGTGCCAGCACACAGGGGGCCTCCCCAGATACGCAGTATTTT. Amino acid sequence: CASTQGASPDTQYF.

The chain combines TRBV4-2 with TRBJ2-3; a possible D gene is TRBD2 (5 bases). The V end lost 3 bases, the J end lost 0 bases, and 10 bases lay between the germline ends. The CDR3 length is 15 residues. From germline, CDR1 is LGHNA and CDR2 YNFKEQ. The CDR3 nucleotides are TGTGCCAGCAGCCAGAGAAGAGGGAGCACAGATACGCAGTATTTT. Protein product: CASSQRRGSTDTQYF.

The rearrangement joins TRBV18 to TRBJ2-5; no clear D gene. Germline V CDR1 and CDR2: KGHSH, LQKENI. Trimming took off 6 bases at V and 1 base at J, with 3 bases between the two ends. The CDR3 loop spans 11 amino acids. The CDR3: CASSLQETQYF. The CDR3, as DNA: TGTGCCAGCTCGCTCCAAGAGACCCAGTACTTC.

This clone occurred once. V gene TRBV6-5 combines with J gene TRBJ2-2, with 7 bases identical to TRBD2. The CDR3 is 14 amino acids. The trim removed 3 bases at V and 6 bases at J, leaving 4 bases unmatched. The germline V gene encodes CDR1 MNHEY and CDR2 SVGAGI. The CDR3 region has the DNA TGTGCCAGCAGTTATACGGCGGGGGCCGGGGAGCTGTTTTTT. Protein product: CASSYTAGAGELFF.

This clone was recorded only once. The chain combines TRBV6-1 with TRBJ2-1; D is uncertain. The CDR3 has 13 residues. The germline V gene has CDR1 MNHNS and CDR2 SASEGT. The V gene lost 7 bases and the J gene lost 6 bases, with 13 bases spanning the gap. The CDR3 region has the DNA TGTGCCAGCACGGCGCCCCCCGGCAATGAGCAGTTCTTC. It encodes CASTAPPGNEQFF.

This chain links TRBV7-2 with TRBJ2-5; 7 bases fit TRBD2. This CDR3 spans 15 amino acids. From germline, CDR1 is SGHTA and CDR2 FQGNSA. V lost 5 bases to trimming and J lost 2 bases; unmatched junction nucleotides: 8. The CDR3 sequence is CASSLRLAAQETQYF. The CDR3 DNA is TGTGCCAGCAGCCTCCGTCTAGCGGCGCAAGAGACCCAGTACTTC.

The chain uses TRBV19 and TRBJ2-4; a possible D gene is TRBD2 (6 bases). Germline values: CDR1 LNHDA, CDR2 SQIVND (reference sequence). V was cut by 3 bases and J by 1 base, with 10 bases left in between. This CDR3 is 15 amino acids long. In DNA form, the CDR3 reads TGTGCCAGTAGTATGGTTCGGGGGGCCAAAAACATTCAGTACTTC. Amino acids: CASSMVRGAKNIQYF.

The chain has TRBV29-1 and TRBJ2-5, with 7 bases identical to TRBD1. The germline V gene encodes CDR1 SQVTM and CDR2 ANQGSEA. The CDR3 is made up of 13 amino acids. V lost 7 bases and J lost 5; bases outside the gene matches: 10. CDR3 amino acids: CSGKTGWGETQYF. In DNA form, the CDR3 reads TGCAGCGGGAAGACAGGGTGGGGGGAGACCCAGTACTTC.

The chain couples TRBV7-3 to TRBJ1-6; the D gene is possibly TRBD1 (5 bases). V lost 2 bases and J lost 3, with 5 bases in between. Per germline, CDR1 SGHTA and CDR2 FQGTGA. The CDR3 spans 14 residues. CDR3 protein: CASSLGGYNSPLHF. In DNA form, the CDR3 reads TGTGCCAGCAGCTTAGGGGGCTATAATTCACCCCTCCACTTT.